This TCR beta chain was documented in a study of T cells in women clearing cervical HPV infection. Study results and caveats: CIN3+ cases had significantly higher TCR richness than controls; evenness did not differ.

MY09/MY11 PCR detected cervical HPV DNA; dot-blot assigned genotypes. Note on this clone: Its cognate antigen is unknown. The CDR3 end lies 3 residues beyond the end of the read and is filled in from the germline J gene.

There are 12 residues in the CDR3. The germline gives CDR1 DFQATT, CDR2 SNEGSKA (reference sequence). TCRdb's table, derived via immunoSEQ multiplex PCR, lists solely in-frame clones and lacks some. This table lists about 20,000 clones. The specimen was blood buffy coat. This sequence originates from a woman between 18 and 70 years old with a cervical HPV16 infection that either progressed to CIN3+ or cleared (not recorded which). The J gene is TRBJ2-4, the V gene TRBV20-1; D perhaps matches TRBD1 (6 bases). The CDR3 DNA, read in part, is TGCGGTGTGCGTGGACAGAACTCTCTT. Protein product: CGVRGQNSL. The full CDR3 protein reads CGVRGQNSLQYF.